This T cell receptor beta chain appears in the sequencing data of a study of T cells expressing NK-cell markers. TCRdb re-called the 5' RACE reads, yielding one record per CDR3 amino acid sequence without DNA. This table lists about 460,000 distinct CDR3 sequences. This CDR3 has 13 amino acids. CDR1 is LGHNT and CDR2 is FRNRAP in the germline V gene. The specimen sequenced was blood T cells: a sorted CD56 or NKG2C T cell subset, CD4+ or CD8+ T cells, or bulk PBMC T cells (not recorded which). The source of this sequence is a woman aged 50 to 65 in good health. The genes are TRBV12-5 and TRBJ2-1. The chain's CDR3 is CASGLVQRDEQFF.